This T cell receptor (beta chain) came from a study of identical twins. Whole-study findings and limits: Twins' surplus sharing was weaker for beta out-of-frame sequences. Instead of following the same donors, the conclusions were based on cross-sectional statistical analysis.

V was cut by 0 bases and J by 6 bases, with 10 bases left in between. Germline-derived CDR1 and CDR2 are SGDLS and YYNGEE. The CDR3 consists of 14 residues. A remark on this clonotype: The target antigen is unknown.

A universal primer site was incorporated via template switching, and the cDNA contained unique molecular identifiers. One entry per CDR3 protein, called by TCRdb with MiXCR from the 5' RACE reads. The table records hundreds of thousands of distinct CDR3 sequences, 8% to 9% of them present only once. This same sample was also taken into another study, of yellow fever vaccine responses in identical twins. That investigation notes: Twins' vaccine T cell responses reportedly seemed partly convergent and partly personalized.

J is TRBJ2-1 and V is TRBV9; D unresolved. The sample consisted of PBMCs. This receptor was identified in a woman aged 18 to 35 in good health. This chain's CDR3 is CASSVVTSPNEQFF. As DNA, the CDR3 is TGTGCCAGCAGCGTAGTCACCAGCCCCAATGAGCAGTTCTTC.